The next 32 T cell receptor beta chains were all read from a single sample in a study of blood T cell repertoires in COVID-19. The protocol was immunoSEQ multiplex PCR, while the TCRdb copy is restricted to in-frame clones and leaves out a portion. The sample lists some 120,000 clones, 90% occurring once. Sequencing was carried out using peripheral blood. These receptors came from a man between 60 and 70 years old with COVID-19, enrolled during active disease.

V gene TRBV7-2 combines with J gene TRBJ1-2; the match to TRBD1 covers 7 bases. Per the germline V gene, CDR1 is SGHTA and CDR2 is FQGNSA. With V trimmed by 7 bases and J by 8 bases, 16 bases remained unmatched. There are 15 residues in the CDR3. The CDR3 region has the DNA TGTGCCAGCATCATAGACAGGGATGGGGGGCGAGGCTACACCTTC. This gives the protein CASIIDRDGGRGYTF.

The CDR3 DNA is TGCAGCGTCCTCGGGACAGGACGAGAGACCCAGTACTTC. Translating it yields CSVLGTGRETQYF. The chain carries TRBV29-1 and TRBJ2-5; 8 bases are a match to TRBD1. Germline CDR1 reads SQVTM; CDR2 reads ANQGSEA. V lost 6 bases and J lost 4; bases outside the gene matches: 7. This CDR3 comprises 13 residues.

The chain recombines TRBV11-2 with TRBJ1-2; D is unresolved. Trimming took 2 bases from V and 8 from J, leaving 12 bases between them. The germline gives CDR1 SGHAT, CDR2 FQNNGV. This CDR3 has 13 residues. The CDR3 is CASSLLVGEGYTF. The CDR3 DNA follows: TGTGCCAGCAGCTTACTGGTCGGGGAAGGCTACACCTTC. The entire variable domain, with the rest obtained from reference TRBV11-2 and TRBJ1-2, is as follows: EAGVAQSPRYKIIEKRQSVAFWCNPISGHATLYWYQQILGQGPKLLIQFQNNGVVDDSQLPKDRFSAERLKGVDSTLKIQPAKLEDSAVYLCASSLLVGEGYTFGSGTRLTVV.

This chain uses TRBV7-9 with TRBJ2-7; 11 bases map to TRBD1. V lost 2 bases to trimming and J lost 5 bases; unmatched junction nucleotides: 5. This CDR3 contains 15 residues. CDR1 is SEHNR and CDR2 is FQNEAQ in the germline V gene (reference sequence). The chain's CDR3 is CASSLFPDRGHEQYF. The CDR3 coding sequence is TGTGCCAGCAGCTTATTCCCGGACAGGGGGCACGAGCAGTACTTC.

The chain employs TRBV19 and TRBJ2-1; 10 bases are shared with TRBD2. Germline CDR1 and CDR2: LNHDA and SQIVND (reference sequence). J lost 7 bases, V lost 3 bases, and 6 bases had no gene match. The CDR3 extends over 15 amino acids. The CDR3, as DNA: TGTGCCAGTAGTATGGAGCGGGAGGGGAGAAATGAGCAGTTCTTC. It translates to CASSMEREGRNEQFF.

Points on this clone: Other DNA sequences in this specimen translate into the identical CDR3. This chain joins TRBV19 and TRBJ2-7; possible D gene TRBD1, 6 bases. Deletions cut 5 bases from V and 5 bases from J, with 19 bases between. Germline V gene lookup returns CDR1 LNHDA and CDR2 SQIVND (reference sequence). The CDR3 runs to 15 residues. The CDR3 region is CASSGRQAGGHEQYF. The CDR3 nucleotides are TGTGCCAGTAGTGGGCGACAGGCAGGTGGCCACGAGCAGTACTTC. The variable domain in full, completed from reference TRBV19 and TRBJ2-7, reads DGGITQSPKYLFRKEGQNVTLSCEQNLNHDAMYWYRQDPGQGLRLIYYSQIVNDFQKGDIAEGYSVSREKKESFPLTVTSAQKNPTAFYLCASSGRQAGGHEQYFGPGTRLTVT.

CDR3 region: CASSTPNSGYTF. The CDR3 DNA follows: TGTGCCAGTAGTACCCCCAATAGTGGCTACACCTTC. The V gene is TRBV19, the J gene TRBJ1-2; D unresolved. The germline CDR1 and CDR2 sequences are LNHDA and SQIVND (reference sequence). The CDR3 covers 12 residues. V lost 4 bases and J lost 7, with 10 bases in between.

This chain's CDR3 is CAISESREGVGPEAFF. As DNA, the CDR3 is TGTGCCATCAGTGAGTCGAGGGAGGGGGTAGGCCCTGAAGCTTTCTTT. The chain joins TRBV10-3 to TRBJ1-1, with D possibly being TRBD1 (6 bases). This CDR3 comprises 16 residues. Germline V gene data show CDR1 as ENHRY and CDR2 as SYGVKD. Trimming cost V 0 bases and J 6 bases, with 17 bases left between them.

This chain links TRBV2 with TRBJ1-1, with TRBD1 as a possible D gene (6 bases). V lost 5 bases, J lost 3 bases, and 10 bases lay in between. From germline, CDR1 is SNHLY and CDR2 FYNNEI. The CDR3 is 13 residues long. In DNA form, the CDR3 reads TGTGCCAGCAGTACCGGACAGTACACTGAAGCTTTCTTT. This gives the protein CASSTGQYTEAFF.

CDR3 DNA: TGTGCCAGCTCACCAGCAGCGGGAGAGGGAGAGACCCAGTACTTC. This sequence encodes CASSPAAGEGETQYF. The chain links TRBV18 to TRBJ2-5, with 8 bases fitting TRBD2. V lost 2 bases, J lost 4 bases, and 6 bases stayed unmatched. CDR1 and CDR2 from the germline V gene are KGHSH and LQKENI. CDR3 length: 15 amino acids.

The chain recombines TRBV9 with TRBJ2-1, with 8 positions matching TRBD1. This CDR3 region has 14 residues. The germline CDR1 and CDR2 sequences are SGDLS and YYNGEE. Unmatched junction bases numbered 7, after V lost 7 bases and J lost 4 bases. The CDR3 sequence: CASGAGGGYNEQFF. CDR3 nucleotide sequence: TGTGCCAGCGGGGCAGGGGGCGGGTACAATGAGCAGTTCTTC.

The V call is TRBV10-3, the J call TRBJ1-6, with D unresolved. The V end lost 6 bases, the J end lost 0 bases, and 15 bases lay between the germline ends. The CDR3 has 17 residues. CDR1 is ENHRY and CDR2 is SYGVKD in the germline V gene. CDR3 region: CAISKYHNSSYNSPLHF. The DNA of the CDR3 is TGTGCCATCAGCAAGTACCATAATAGCTCCTATAATTCACCCCTCCACTTT.

The rearrangement links TRBV6-6 to TRBJ2-5, with 15 bases fitting TRBD2. Germline assignment: CDR1 MNHNY and CDR2 SVGAGI (reference sequence). V shed 5 bases and J 4 bases; nucleotides not matched to a gene: 5. This CDR3 spans 16 amino acids. The CDR3 DNA sequence: TGTGCCAGCAGTCCTCCGGGACTAGCGGGAGGAGAGACCCAGTACTTC. Its protein product is CASSPPGLAGGETQYF.

V gene TRBV9 combines with J gene TRBJ2-1; TRBD1 is a possible D gene (5 bases). V was cut by 0 bases and J by 10 bases, with 17 bases left in between. This CDR3 is 15 amino acids long. Germline values: CDR1 SGDLS, CDR2 YYNGEE. This CDR3 is CASSVEGRAAEEQFF. In DNA, the CDR3 is TGTGCCAGCAGCGTAGAGGGCAGGGCGGCAGAGGAGCAGTTCTTC.

This chain links TRBV19 with TRBJ1-3; 7 nucleotides agree with TRBD1. Germline V gives CDR1 LNHDA, CDR2 SQIVND (reference sequence). With 3 bases clipped from V and 0 bases from J, the junction kept 8 bases outside the gene matches. CDR3 size: 17 residues. CDR3 amino acids: CASSIGQVTGSGNTIYF. DNA for the CDR3: TGTGCCAGTAGTATTGGACAGGTCACTGGCTCTGGAAACACCATATATTTT.

The chain carries TRBV29-1 and TRBJ2-7; TRBD1 aligns across 7 bases. The CDR3 is 13 residues long. Germline V CDR1 and CDR2: SQVTM, ANQGSEA. Unmatched junction bases numbered 11, after V lost 6 bases and J lost 6 bases. CDR3 loop: CSVLTTGLLEQYF. The CDR3, as DNA: TGCAGCGTCCTAACGACAGGGCTCCTCGAGCAGTACTTC.

This chain joins TRBV5-6 and TRBJ1-4, with TRBD1 matching over 10 bases. J gave up 8 bases and V 4 bases, and 8 bases lay outside the gene matches. Germline V gene data show CDR1 as SGHDT and CDR2 as YYEEEE. The CDR3 sequence is 15 residues long. CDR3 loop: CASSPGTGAGEKLFF. For the CDR3, the DNA is TGTGCCAGCAGCCCCGGGACAGGGGCAGGAGAAAAACTGTTTTTT.

V usage is TRBV4-2 and J usage is TRBJ1-2, with TRBD1 identical over 9 bases. Germline V gene data show CDR1 as LGHNA and CDR2 as YNFKEQ. Germline trimming cut 0 bases from V and 6 bases from J; bases unmatched to any gene: 8. This CDR3 is 16 amino acids long. The CDR3 region has the DNA TGTGCCAGCAGCCAAGATGCCGACAGGGGGAGACATGGCTACACCTTC. Translation gives CASSQDADRGRHGYTF.

The J gene is TRBJ1-2, the V gene TRBV30, with 9 nucleotides matching TRBD1. The CDR3 consists of 12 residues. The V gene's germline CDR1 is GTSNPN and CDR2 SVGIG (reference sequence). Unmatched junction bases numbered 2, after V lost 3 bases and J lost 6 bases. DNA of the CDR3: TGTGCCTGGAGCACAGGGGGCAATGGCTACACCTTC. This encodes CAWSTGGNGYTF.

This chain links TRBV27 with TRBJ2-3, with 8 bases matching TRBD2. Germline CDR1 MNHEY, CDR2 SMNVEV (reference sequence). The CDR3 contains 13 residues. V trimming: 1 base; J trimming: 9 bases; junction bases outside the gene matches: 3. CDR3 in DNA: TGTGCCAGCAGTTTATTGCGCGGGGGGACGCAGTATTTT. Its translation is CASSLLRGGTQYF.

The chain has TRBV4-1 and TRBJ1-2, with D perhaps TRBD1 (6 bases). Trimming stripped 0 bases from V and 8 bases from J, with 19 bases between. Per germline, CDR1 MGHRA and CDR2 YSYEKL. The length of the CDR3 is 16 residues. DNA of the CDR3: TGCGCCAGCAGCCAAGACCCCAGGGGAAGGGGTGTGGGCTACACCTTC. Translation gives CASSQDPRGRGVGYTF.

This chain links TRBV5-1 with TRBJ2-7; 9 bases are a match to TRBD1. This CDR3 region has 14 residues. J was trimmed by 5 bases and V by 0 bases; bases with no gene match: 3. Germline V CDR1 and CDR2: SGHRS, YFSETQ. CDR3 sequence: CASSLGDRVHEQYF. CDR3 in DNA: TGCGCCAGCAGCTTGGGGGACAGGGTCCACGAGCAGTACTTC.

This clone has only one observation. V gene TRBV18 combines with J gene TRBJ2-7; tentatively, D is TRBD1 (5 bases). The germline gives CDR1 KGHSH, CDR2 LQKENI. The CDR3 sequence is 15 residues long. V was trimmed by 1 base and J by 2 bases, leaving 12 bases between them. For the CDR3, the DNA is TGTGCCAGCTCACCACGGCCAGGGTTTCCCTACGAGCAGTACTTC. It specifies CASSPRPGFPYEQYF.

V gene TRBV21-1 combines with J gene TRBJ1-5. TRBV21-1 is annotated as a pseudogene. CDR3 length: 17 residues. The CDR3 sequence: CASSKGGGLPSNQPQHF. CDR3 DNA sequence: TGTGCCAGCAGCAAAGGTGGCGGCCTACCAAGCAATCAGCCCCAGCATTTT.

For the CDR3, the DNA is TGTGCCAGCAGTATACGGACAGGGGAATATGGCTACACCTTC. Its translation is CASSIRTGEYGYTF. The chain couples TRBV27 to TRBJ1-2; TRBD1 agrees at 9 bases. The CDR3 runs to 14 residues. CDR1 is MNHEY, CDR2 SMNVEV, per germline (reference sequence). V lost 5 bases to trimming and J lost 5 bases; unmatched junction nucleotides: 6.

The rearrangement uses TRBV9 and TRBJ2-1; 14 bases align to TRBD2. This CDR3 has 19 amino acids. With V trimmed by 4 bases and J by 8 bases, 17 bases remained unmatched. Per germline, CDR1 SGDLS and CDR2 YYNGEE. The CDR3 loop reads CASSINLGLAGVSVYEQFF. For the CDR3, the DNA is TGTGCCAGCAGCATTAATTTGGGACTAGCGGGAGTTAGTGTATATGAGCAGTTCTTC. Full variable domain (outside the CDR3, taken from reference TRBV9 and TRBJ2-1): DSGVTQTPKHLITATGQRVTLRCSPRSGDLSVYWYQQSLDQGLQFLIQYYNGEERAKGNILERFSAQQFPDLHSELNLSSLELGDSALYFCASSINLGLAGVSVYEQFFGPGTRLTVL.

This chain uses TRBV7-3 with TRBJ1-1; D ambiguous. Germline V gives CDR1 SGHTA, CDR2 FQGTGA. The V end was cut by 5 bases, the J end by 1 base, with 8 bases between. CDR3 size: 13 residues. The CDR3 loop is CASSPGENTEAFF. The DNA for the CDR3 is TGTGCCAGCAGCCCCGGGGAGAACACTGAAGCTTTCTTT.

CDR3 in amino acids: CASSLQGPNYGYTF. The CDR3 nucleotides read TGTGCCAGCAGCTTGCAGGGGCCCAACTATGGCTACACCTTC. The chain uses TRBV5-4 and TRBJ1-2; possibly TRBD1 for D (6 bases). This CDR3 is built from 14 residues. Germline CDR1 is SGHNT and CDR2 is YYREEE (reference sequence). Trimming removed 1 base from V and 2 bases from J, with 9 bases in between.

The chain recombines TRBV19 with TRBJ1-1; 9 bases are shared with TRBD1. CDR3 size: 14 residues. Unmatched junction bases numbered 1, after V lost 0 bases and J lost 5 bases. CDR1 is LNHDA and CDR2 is SQIVND in the germline V gene (reference sequence). The chain's CDR3 is CASSIEGQGTEAFF. The CDR3 region has the DNA TGTGCCAGTAGTATAGAAGGACAGGGGACTGAAGCTTTCTTT.

The chain recombines TRBV28 with TRBJ1-6; TRBD1 matches 7 bases. This CDR3 contains 13 residues. Germline assignment: CDR1 MDHEN and CDR2 SYDVKM. The V segment lost 5 bases and the J segment 9 bases; nucleotides outside the gene matches: 4. The CDR3 DNA follows: TGTGCCAGCAGTACCGACAGGGTTTCACCCCTCCACTTT. Protein product: CASSTDRVSPLHF.

This chain uses TRBV6-5 with TRBJ1-1, with D maybe TRBD1 (6 bases). CDR1 MNHEY and CDR2 SVGAGI come from the germline V gene. Between the trimmed V and J ends, which lost 7 bases and 4 bases, there was a span of 19 bases. The CDR3 loop spans 15 amino acids. The CDR3 region has the DNA TGTGCCAGCACCCCAAACAGGGATCTCGGCACTGAAGCTTTCTTT. Protein sequence: CASTPNRDLGTEAFF.

The rearrangement joins TRBV5-1 to TRBJ2-2, with D possibly TRBD1 on 5 matching bases. This CDR3 is 14 amino acids long. V was clipped by 4 bases and J by 4 bases, with 11 bases between them. CDR1 SGHRS and CDR2 YFSETQ come from the germline V gene. The CDR3 DNA reads TGCGCCAGCAGCCTGGGAACAGGCACCGGGGAGCTGTTTTTT. This gives the protein CASSLGTGTGELFF.